Shown below are 22 T cell receptor beta chains from a single sample sequenced in a study of Tregs in tolerant kidney transplant recipients. Method: immunoSEQ multiplex PCR; TCRdb's copy keeps in-frame clones and lacks some. The table for this sample gives 45,000 to 55,000 clones. Specimen: CD4+ T cells from blood, collected before the transplant. The origin of the receptors is a human donor who received a combined kidney and bone marrow transplant.

CDR3 DNA, as far as it was read: TGTGCCAGCAGCTCGGGCCTCGGGGGCACTGAA. Protein product: CASSSGLGGTE. The CDR3 in its entirety is CASSSGLGGTEAFF. The gene calls are TRBV7-6 and TRBJ1-1; possibly TRBD1 for D (5 bases). The read halts 3 residues ahead of the CDR3 end, with the missing end drawn from the germline J gene. The germline V gene encodes CDR1 SGHVS and CDR2 FNYEAQ. The V and J ends lost 4 bases and 4 bases respectively, with 13 bases between them. This CDR3 has 14 amino acids.

On this clone itself: The read ends 3 residues shy of where the CDR3 ends; the end is completed using the germline J gene. This chain connects TRBV7-9 to TRBJ2-2; weak D call: TRBD2 (6 bases). Germline V gene sequence: CDR1 SEHNR, CDR2 FQNEAQ (reference sequence). The CDR3 sequence is 13 residues long. V gave up 3 bases and J gave up 7 bases, with 9 bases separating them. CDR3 DNA, as far as it was read: TGTGCCAGCAGCTTGGGCGGGAACGGGGAG. Its protein product is CASSLGGNGE. The full CDR3 sequence reads CASSLGGNGELFF. Using reference TRBV7-9 and TRBJ2-2 for the parts outside the CDR3, the full variable domain is DTGVSQNPRHKITKRGQNVTFRCDPISEHNRLYWYRQTLGQGPEFLTYFQNEAQLEKSRLLSDRFSAERPKGSFSTLEIQRTEQGDSAMYLCASSLGGNGELFFGEGSRLTVL.

On this clone: With the read ending 3 residues before the CDR3 end, the germline J gene is used to fill in that end. The chain links TRBV2 to TRBJ2-2, with TRBD1 identical over 10 bases. The CDR3 sequence is 16 residues long. In germline, CDR1 is SNHLY, CDR2 FYNNEI. The junction had 8 bases not matched to a gene; V was cut back by 6 bases and J by 4 bases. The chain's CDR3 is CASRLDRGPGTGELFF. Incomplete CDR3 DNA: TGTGCCAGCAGGTTAGACAGGGGGCCCGGCACCGGGGAG.

Comment on this clone: The CDR3 end falls 3 residues outside the read, so it is completed with the germline J gene. The chain carries TRBV20-1 and TRBJ2-2, with D maybe TRBD1 (6 bases). Germline CDR1 and CDR2: DFQATT and SNEGSKA (reference sequence). V shed 0 bases and J shed 0 bases, with 14 bases lying between them. This CDR3 has 17 residues. The CDR3 bases that were read are TGCAGTGCTAGAGATGAAGGGGACAAATCGAACACCGGGGAG. Encoded protein: CSARDEGDKSNTGE. The CDR3 as a whole reads CSARDEGDKSNTGELFF.

Remarks on this clone: The read halts 3 residues ahead of the CDR3 end, with the missing end drawn from the germline J gene. This chain uses TRBV19 with TRBJ1-1, with 7 nucleotides matching TRBD1. The CDR3 covers 13 residues. Germline V gene lookup returns CDR1 LNHDA and CDR2 SQIVND (reference sequence). J gave up 2 bases and V 11 bases, and 8 bases lay outside the gene matches. CDR3 DNA, as far as it was read: TGTGCCGGGAAACAGGGGCCTAACACTGAA. This encodes CAGKQGPNTE. The full CDR3 protein is CAGKQGPNTEAFF.

Worth noting for this clone: The CDR3 end is not reached by the read, which stops 3 residues before it; the germline J gene fills it in. The chain joins TRBV2 to TRBJ2-1, with 12 positions matching TRBD1. J lost 7 bases, V lost 6 bases, and 7 bases had no gene match. CDR1 is SNHLY, CDR2 FYNNEI, per germline. CDR3 length: 15 amino acids. The covered CDR3 bases are TGTGCCAGCAGGGGGCCGGGACAGGGGGCGAATGAG. Its protein is CASRGPGQGANE. The CDR3 as a whole reads CASRGPGQGANEQFF.

Remarks on this clone: The sequenced fragment ends 3 residues before the CDR3 boundary, so the rest is inferred from the germline J gene. The genes are TRBV6-2 or TRBV6-3 and TRBJ2-2; TRBD2 aligns across 10 bases. V gave up 6 bases and J gave up 1 base; unmatched junction bases: 5. Germline-derived CDR1 and CDR2 are MNHEY and SVGEGT. This CDR3 has 16 residues. This chain's CDR3 is CASRSRTSGNTGELFF. CDR3 DNA (partial): TGTGCCAGCAGATCCCGGACTAGCGGGAACACCGGGGAG.

On this clone itself: The CDR3 extends 3 residues past the end of the read, so its final part is completed from the germline J gene. The V call is TRBV2, the J call TRBJ2-7, with a tentative D call TRBD1 (8 bases). CDR1 is SNHLY and CDR2 is FYNNEI in the germline V gene. The CDR3 consists of 13 residues. Trimming took off 6 bases at V and 6 bases at J, with 15 bases between the two ends. The CDR3 DNA, read in part, is TGTGCCAGCAGAGGACAGGGAGGGGGCGAG. Its protein is CASRGQGGGE. Given in full, the CDR3 is CASRGQGGGEQYF. Variable domain in full (rest from reference TRBV2 and TRBJ2-7): EPEVTQTPSHQVTQMGQEVILRCVPISNHLYFYWYRQILGQKVEFLVSFYNNEISEKSEIFDDQFSVERPDGSNFTLKIRSTKLEDSAMYFCASRGQGGGEQYFGPGTRLTVT.

Of note for this clone: The CDR3 end falls 3 residues outside the read, so it is completed with the germline J gene. V is TRBV7-2 and J is TRBJ2-7; tentatively, D is TRBD2 (7 bases). CDR1 and CDR2 from the germline V gene are SGHTA and FQGNSA. Trimming pared 6 bases from V and 1 base from J, leaving 16 bases between. The CDR3 totals 15 residues. CDR3 loop: CASRSGGGPSYEQYF. The covered CDR3 bases are TGTGCCAGCAGGAGTGGCGGGGGCCCGTCCTACGAG.

With regard to this clone: Coverage ceases 3 residues before the CDR3 finishes, and the germline J gene fills in the end. The chain employs TRBV30 and TRBJ2-3; tentatively, D is TRBD1 or TRBD2 (5 bases each). Germline V gene sequence: CDR1 GTSNPN, CDR2 SVGIG (reference sequence). This CDR3 comprises 15 residues. The germline V and J ends were trimmed by 6 bases and 2 bases, with 18 bases remaining between them. The covered CDR3 bases are TGTGCCTGTACCGAGGGGCCTAGTCTCACAGATACG. The encoded protein is CACTEGPSLTDT. The whole CDR3 reads CACTEGPSLTDTQYF.

CDR3 DNA (partial): TGCGCCAGCAGCTTTGGGGACAGGGCCCACGAG. Its translation is CASSFGDRAHE. In full, the CDR3 is CASSFGDRAHEQYF. The V and J genes are TRBV5-1 and TRBJ2-7, with 9 bases aligning to TRBD1. The read comes to an end 3 residues before the CDR3 does, leaving the germline J gene to fill in the end. J lost 5 bases, V lost 2 bases, and 5 bases had no gene match. In germline, CDR1 is SGHRS, CDR2 YFSETQ. The CDR3 has 14 amino acids.

Concerning this clone itself: The read is 3 residues too short to cover the CDR3 end, so that end is filled in from the germline J gene. V usage is TRBV7-2 and J usage is TRBJ1-1, with a possible D match to TRBD1 (5 bases). V dropped 0 bases and J dropped 1 base, with 9 bases sitting between them. This CDR3 has 15 residues. Germline loops: CDR1 SGHTA, CDR2 FQGNSA. The part of the CDR3 DNA that was read is TGTGCCAGCAGCTTAGCAGGGGTTGGGAACACTGAA. It translates to CASSLAGVGNTE. The full CDR3 is CASSLAGVGNTEAFF. Together with reference TRBV7-2 and TRBJ1-1, the CDR3 gives the full variable domain: GAGVSQSPSNKVTEKGKDVELRCDPISGHTALYWYRQSLGQGLEFLIYFQGNSAPDKSGLPSDRFSAERTGGSVSTLTIQRTQQEDSAVYLCASSLAGVGNTEAFFGQGTRLTVV.

Points on this clone: The read is 3 residues too short to cover the CDR3 end, so that end is filled in from the germline J gene. This chain connects TRBV7-9 to TRBJ1-2, with 7 bases matching TRBD1. Germline V lookup: CDR1 SEHNR, CDR2 FQNEAQ (reference sequence). The CDR3 has 15 residues. V trimming: 1 base; J trimming: 4 bases; junction bases outside the gene matches: 6. The CDR3 bases that were read are TGTGCCAGCAGCTTAGGACAGGGCGGCATCTATGGC. Translation: CASSLGQGGIYG. The whole CDR3 protein is CASSLGQGGIYGYTF.

With regard to this clone: The read ends 3 residues shy of where the CDR3 ends; the end is completed using the germline J gene. V gene TRBV20-1 combines with J gene TRBJ2-1; TRBD2 might be the D (6 bases). Trimming cost V 5 bases and J 2 bases, with 16 bases left between them. The CDR3 has 15 residues. The V gene's germline CDR1 is DFQATT and CDR2 SNEGSKA (reference sequence). Partial CDR3 DNA: TGCAGTGCTTTCCCCCTAGCGTCACCCTACAATGAG. Translated, it gives CSAFPLASPYNE. The full CDR3 protein reads CSAFPLASPYNEQFF.

Concerning this clone itself: The read comes to an end 3 residues before the CDR3 does, leaving the germline J gene to fill in the end. The V and J genes are TRBV19 and TRBJ2-1, with a weak D call TRBD1 (5 bases). The germline V gene has CDR1 LNHDA and CDR2 SQIVND (reference sequence). The CDR3 runs to 15 residues. V was clipped by 4 bases and J by 0 bases, with 10 bases between them. The CDR3 here is CASSRGSGSYNEQFF. The sequenced part of the CDR3 DNA is TGTGCCAGTAGTAGGGGCTCAGGCTCCTACAATGAG.

By frequency, this clone is medium-sized. From the germline J gene comes the end of the CDR3, since the read stops 3 residues before it. V usage is TRBV6-2 or TRBV6-3 and J usage is TRBJ2-4; TRBD1 is a possible D gene (6 bases). V was trimmed by 4 bases and J by 0 bases, leaving 16 bases between them. The germline V gene has CDR1 MNHEY and CDR2 SVGEGT. The CDR3 spans 17 residues. The CDR3 loop is CASSSSGGAVAKNIQYF. The part of the CDR3 DNA that was read is TGTGCCAGCAGTTCTTCTGGGGGCGCGGTAGCCAAAAACATT.

Concerning this clone itself: Read sequence stops 3 residues before the CDR3 end, and the germline J gene provides the missing end. The chain is built from TRBV20-1 and TRBJ2-7, with 14 positions matching TRBD2. V lost 1 base and J lost 4; bases outside the gene matches: 0. Germline-derived CDR1 and CDR2 are DFQATT and SNEGSKA (reference sequence). There are 14 residues in the CDR3. CDR3 residues: CSARGTSGRYEQYF. CDR3 DNA (partial): TGCAGTGCTAGAGGGACTAGCGGGAGGTACGAG.

Note on this clone: The CDR3 end falls 3 residues outside the read, so it is completed with the germline J gene. The chain employs TRBV7-2 and TRBJ2-7; possibly TRBD2 for D (5 bases). The CDR3 runs to 15 residues. The germline V and J ends were trimmed by 1 base and 2 bases, with 12 bases remaining between them. The germline V gene encodes CDR1 SGHTA and CDR2 FQGNSA. The chain's CDR3 is CASSLVARVTYEQYF. The sequenced part of the CDR3 DNA is TGTGCCAGCAGCTTAGTGGCGCGGGTGACCTACGAG.

Of note for this clone: With the read ending 3 residues before the CDR3 end, the germline J gene is used to fill in that end. The rearrangement links TRBV2 to TRBJ2-1, with TRBD1 matching over 11 bases. The CDR3 sequence is 15 residues long. Germline V gene lookup returns CDR1 SNHLY and CDR2 FYNNEI. V lost 6 bases, J lost 3 bases, and 4 bases stayed unmatched. The CDR3 spells CASSAGTGGYNEQFF. The CDR3 bases that were read are TGTGCCAGCAGCGCCGGGACAGGGGGCTACAATGAG.

As for this clone: The DNA ends 3 residues before the CDR3 does, and the rest of the CDR3 is filled in from the germline J gene. J is TRBJ2-1 and V is TRBV4-1, with 9 positions matching TRBD2. With V trimmed by 2 bases and J by 7 bases, 6 bases remained unmatched. CDR1 MGHRA and CDR2 YSYEKL come from the germline V gene. The CDR3 contains 15 residues. The CDR3 DNA, read in part, is TGCGCCAGCAGCCAACGGCGGGAGGGTTGGAATGAG. Its translation is CASSQRREGWNE. The entire CDR3 protein is CASSQRREGWNEQFF.

Comments on this clone: Read coverage stops 3 residues before the CDR3 terminus; the germline J gene supplies the remainder. The chain employs TRBV20-1 and TRBJ1-1, with a possible D match to TRBD1 (6 bases). With 3 bases removed from V and 5 bases from J, the gap between germline ends came to 31 bases. The CDR3 has 19 amino acids. Looked up from germline, CDR1 is DFQATT and CDR2 is SNEGSKA (reference sequence). CDR3 amino acids: CSARMPPAGARQGGTEAFF. The CDR3 bases that were read are TGCAGTGCTAGGATGCCCCCGGCAGGGGCGCGGCAGGGTGGGACTGAA.

For this clone: Read sequence stops 3 residues before the CDR3 end, and the germline J gene provides the missing end. The chain uses TRBV20-1 and TRBJ2-3; 12 bases fit TRBD2. This CDR3 contains 14 residues. V trimming: 3 bases; J trimming: 5 bases; junction bases outside the gene matches: 3. Germline CDR1 and CDR2: DFQATT and SNEGSKA (reference sequence). The CDR3 reads CSARASGRVDTQYF. The sequenced CDR3 bases are TGCAGTGCTAGGGCTAGCGGGAGGGTAGATACG.